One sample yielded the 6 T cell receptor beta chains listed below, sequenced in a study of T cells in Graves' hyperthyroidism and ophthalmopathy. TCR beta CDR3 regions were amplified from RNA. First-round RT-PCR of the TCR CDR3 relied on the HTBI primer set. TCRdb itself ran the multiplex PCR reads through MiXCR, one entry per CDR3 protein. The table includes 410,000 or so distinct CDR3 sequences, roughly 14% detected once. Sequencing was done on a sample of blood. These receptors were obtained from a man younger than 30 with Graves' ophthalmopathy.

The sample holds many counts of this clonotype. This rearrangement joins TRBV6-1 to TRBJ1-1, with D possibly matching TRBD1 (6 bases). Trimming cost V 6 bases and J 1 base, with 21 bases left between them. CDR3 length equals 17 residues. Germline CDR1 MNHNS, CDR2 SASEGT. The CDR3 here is CASRLDRRGRGNTEAFF. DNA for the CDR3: TGTGCCAGCAGACTTGACAGAAGGGGGAGGGGGAACACTGAAGCTTTCTTT.

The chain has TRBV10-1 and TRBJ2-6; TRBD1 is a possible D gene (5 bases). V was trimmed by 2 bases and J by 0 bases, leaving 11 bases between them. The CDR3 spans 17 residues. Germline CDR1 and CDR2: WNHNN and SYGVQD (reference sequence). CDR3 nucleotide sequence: TGCGCCAGCAGTGAGCCTCAACAGGCCTCTGGGGCCAACGTCCTGACTTTC. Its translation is CASSEPQQASGANVLTF.

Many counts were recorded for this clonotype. The CDR3 DNA sequence: TGCAGTGCACTCCCGGGACACAACTCCGGAGGAGCTTTCTTT. It is translated as CSALPGHNSGGAFF. The chain is built from TRBV20-1 and TRBJ1-1; TRBD1 is a possible D gene (6 bases). Per the germline V gene, CDR1 is DFQATT and CDR2 is SNEGSKA (reference sequence). There are 14 residues in the CDR3. V was pared by 6 bases and J by 10 bases, with 24 bases between.

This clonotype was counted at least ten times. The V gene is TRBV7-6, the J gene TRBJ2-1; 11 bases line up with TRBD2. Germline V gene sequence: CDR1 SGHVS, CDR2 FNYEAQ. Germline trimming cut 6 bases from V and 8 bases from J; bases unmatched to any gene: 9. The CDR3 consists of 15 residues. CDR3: CASRERLAGNHEQFF. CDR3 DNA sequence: TGTGCCAGCAGGGAAAGACTAGCGGGGAACCATGAGCAGTTCTTC.

The CDR3 DNA sequence: TGTGCCAGCAGCCAGGGGACCCGGAGCGACACTGAAGCTTTCTTT. Translated, it gives CASSQGTRSDTEAFF. The J gene is TRBJ1-1, the V gene TRBV14; the D gene is possibly TRBD1 (5 bases). This CDR3 contains 15 residues. V was cut by 3 bases and J by 3 bases, with 14 bases left in between. Germline CDR1 reads SGHDN; CDR2 reads FVKESK.

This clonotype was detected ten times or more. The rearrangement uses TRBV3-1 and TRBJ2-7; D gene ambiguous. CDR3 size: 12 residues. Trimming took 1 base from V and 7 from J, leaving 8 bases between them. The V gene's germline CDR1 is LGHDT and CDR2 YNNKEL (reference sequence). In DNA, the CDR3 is TGTGCCAGCAGCCAAGTACTCGGTGAGCAGTACTTC. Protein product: CASSQVLGEQYF.